This T cell receptor (beta chain) was captured by sequencing in a study of early stage breast cancer tumors. Study at large: About 80% of the 16 invasive tumors were ER+, PR+ and HER2-.

Sequencing was performed with immunoSEQ multiplex PCR; in TCRdb, only in-frame clones are kept and a portion is missing. Here the sample spans 50,000 to 65,000 clones, approximately 80% being singletons. The CDR3 covers 14 residues. Trimming took off 0 bases at V and 1 base at J, with 7 bases between the two ends. Germline V gene lookup returns CDR1 SGHNT and CDR2 YYREEE (reference sequence). Sequenced material: blood. This receptor was identified in a person aged 25-39 years with breast cancer. This chain joins TRBV5-4 and TRBJ1-1; D is ambiguous. CDR3 bases: TGTGCCAGCAGCTTGGAGGAAGGGAACACTGAAGCTTTCTTT. Its translation is CASSLEEGNTEAFF.